This entry lists 18 T cell receptor beta chains sequenced from one sample in a study of blood T cell repertoires in COVID-19. Libraries were prepared by immunoSEQ multiplex PCR; TCRdb keeps only in-frame clonotypes and omits some of them. Here the sample spans over 200,000 clones, more than 70% being singletons. Sequenced material: peripheral blood. These receptors were obtained from a woman aged 45-60 years with acute or convalescent COVID-19.

V is TRBV4-1 and J is TRBJ2-7; TRBD1 aligns across 10 bases. The CDR3 sequence is 15 residues long. The V and J ends lost 4 bases and 1 base, in that order; junction bases with no gene match: 4. Germline V gives CDR1 MGHRA, CDR2 YSYEKL. CDR3 residues: CASSPRTGGSYEQYF. As DNA, the CDR3 is TGCGCCAGCAGCCCGCGGACAGGGGGATCCTACGAGCAGTACTTC.

The gene calls are TRBV2 and TRBJ2-2; D is perhaps TRBD1 (6 bases). Trimming took 1 base from V and 7 from J, leaving 16 bases between them. Germline assignment: CDR1 SNHLY and CDR2 FYNNEI. This CDR3 is 16 amino acids long. CDR3: CASSEGDIQGIGELFF. The DNA for the CDR3 is TGTGCCAGCAGTGAAGGGGACATTCAGGGTATCGGGGAGCTGTTTTTT.

The J gene is TRBJ2-7, the V gene TRBV11-1, with D maybe TRBD1 (6 bases). Per germline, CDR1 SGHAT and CDR2 FQDESV (reference sequence). The V end lost 8 bases, the J end lost 3 bases, and 8 bases lay between the germline ends. CDR3 size: 11 residues. CDR3: CASRDNYEQYF. Here the CDR3 DNA reads TGTGCCAGCCGGGACAACTACGAGCAGTACTTC. Combining the CDR3 with reference TRBV11-1 and TRBJ2-7 gives the whole variable domain EAEVAQSPRYKITEKSQAVAFWCDPISGHATLYWYRQILGQGPELLVQFQDESVVDDSQLPKDRFSAERLKGVDSTLKIQPAELGDSAMYLCASRDNYEQYFGPGTRLTVT.

The rearrangement joins TRBV5-1 to TRBJ1-2; 8 bases are a match to TRBD1. The J segment lost 3 bases and the V segment lost 5 bases, leaving 9 bases of the junction unmatched. The length of the CDR3 is 15 residues. Germline values: CDR1 SGHRS, CDR2 YFSETQ. DNA of the CDR3: TGCGCCAGCAGTCCAGACAGGGGAACAGACTATGGCTACACCTTC. It is translated as CASSPDRGTDYGYTF.

On this clone itself: The same CDR3 is also encoded by other DNA sequences in this sample. This chain links TRBV7-2 with TRBJ1-1; D remains ambiguous. CDR1 and CDR2 from the germline V gene are SGHTA and FQGNSA. CDR3 size: 15 residues. V dropped 1 base and J dropped 0 bases, with 9 bases sitting between them. In DNA, the CDR3 is TGTGCCAGCAGCTTAGGGGCGGGTATGAACACTGAAGCTTTCTTT. Translated, it gives CASSLGAGMNTEAFF. Together with reference TRBV7-2 and TRBJ1-1, the CDR3 gives the full variable domain: GAGVSQSPSNKVTEKGKDVELRCDPISGHTALYWYRQSLGQGLEFLIYFQGNSAPDKSGLPSDRFSAERTGGSVSTLTIQRTQQEDSAVYLCASSLGAGMNTEAFFGQGTRLTVV.

CDR3 coding DNA: TGTGCCAGCAGCGCTCGGGGAGGCAGGGATTCACCCCTCCACTTT. It codes for CASSARGGRDSPLHF. The chain combines TRBV28 with TRBJ1-6, with D perhaps matching TRBD1 (5 bases). The germline gives CDR1 MDHEN, CDR2 SYDVKM. The CDR3 extends over 15 amino acids. V shed 6 bases and J shed 8 bases, with 17 bases lying between them.

The chain joins TRBV23-1 to TRBJ1-5; D call uncertain. TRBV23-1 is assigned to the ORF class and has an uncertain function. Trimming took 4 bases from V and 3 from J, leaving 16 bases between them. The CDR3 length is 16 residues. The DNA of the CDR3 is TGCGCCAGCAGTCCGACATTTTTAATCCCCAATCAGCCCCAGCATTTT. This codes for CASSPTFLIPNQPQHF.

The V call is TRBV24-1, the J call TRBJ2-7, with TRBD2 matching 9 bases. The CDR3 sequence is 17 residues long. From germline, CDR1 is KGHDR and CDR2 SFDVKD. After removal of 3 bases from V and 0 bases from J, the junction contained 8 bases not matched to a gene. The CDR3 bases are TGTGCCACCAGTGATCCGCGGGAGGGAGGGGGCTCCTACGAGCAGTACTTC. This codes for CATSDPREGGGSYEQYF.

The genes are TRBV5-1 and TRBJ2-2, with TRBD2 matching over 14 bases. The CDR3 is 14 residues long. From germline, CDR1 is SGHRS and CDR2 YFSETQ. The V segment lost 7 bases and the J segment 9 bases; nucleotides outside the gene matches: 5. The CDR3 DNA reads as TGCGCCAGCCGACTAGCGGGAGGGAACTGGGAGCTGTTTTTT. It encodes CASRLAGGNWELFF.

This clone was observed once. The chain couples TRBV12-3 or TRBV12-4 to TRBJ2-5; tentative D call: TRBD1 (5 bases). V was pared by 5 bases and J by 5 bases, with 12 bases between. The CDR3 extends over 13 amino acids. CDR3 sequence reads: CASSRQLPETQYF. In DNA form, the CDR3 reads TGTGCCAGCAGTAGACAGCTACCGGAGACCCAGTACTTC.

There are a few counts of this clone. J is TRBJ1-2 and V is TRBV2; D might be TRBD1 (5 bases). CDR1 is SNHLY and CDR2 is FYNNEI in the germline V gene. Trimming shortened V by 2 bases and J by 0 bases, and 10 bases separated the two germline ends. This CDR3 is 15 amino acids long. The CDR3, as DNA: TGTGCCAGCAGTGAAACGTGGGGCGCTAACTATGGCTACACCTTC. Its protein product is CASSETWGANYGYTF.

This chain links TRBV5-6 with TRBJ2-3; the match to TRBD2 covers 7 bases. CDR3 length: 14 residues. Germline assignment: CDR1 SGHDT and CDR2 YYEEEE. Trimming removed 4 bases from V and 6 bases from J; junction bases left unmatched: 8. CDR3 region: CASSHGGREDTQYF. The DNA of the CDR3 is TGTGCCAGCAGCCACGGGGGGAGGGAGGATACGCAGTATTTT.

This clone showed up just a few times. The rearrangement uses TRBV7-6 and TRBJ2-7; 9 nucleotides agree with TRBD1. The V gene's germline CDR1 is SGHVS and CDR2 FNYEAQ. CDR3 size: 15 residues. With V trimmed by 1 base and J by 4 bases, 5 bases remained unmatched. This CDR3 is CASSLEGTGLYEQYF. The DNA of the CDR3 is TGTGCCAGCAGCTTAGAGGGGACAGGGCTTTACGAGCAGTACTTC.

The V call is TRBV7-2, the J call TRBJ1-1, with 7 bases matching TRBD1. Germline trimming cut 5 bases from V and 6 bases from J; bases unmatched to any gene: 12. Germline V lookup: CDR1 SGHTA, CDR2 FQGNSA. The CDR3 length is 15 residues. CDR3 sequence (DNA): TGTGCCAGCAGCACGCGCACCGGGACAGCCTCTGAAGCTTTCTTT. This encodes CASSTRTGTASEAFF.

The gene calls are TRBV6-4 and TRBJ2-1, with TRBD2 matching over 8 bases. Losses at the gene ends were 8 bases for V and 0 bases for J; bases not matched to a gene: 12. Per the germline V gene, CDR1 is MRHNA and CDR2 is SNTAGT. CDR3 length: 17 amino acids. The CDR3 DNA follows: TGTGCCAGCTCCAGTGGCGGGGGGTTTAGCTCCTACAATGAGCAGTTCTTC. Amino acids: CASSSGGGFSSYNEQFF.

This rearrangement joins TRBV29-1 to TRBJ2-7; TRBD1 is a possible D gene (7 bases). This CDR3 has 13 amino acids. The V gene's germline CDR1 is SQVTM and CDR2 ANQGSEA. Deletions cut 6 bases from V and 1 base from J, with 13 bases between. This chain's CDR3 is CSVGAGQSYEQYF. CDR3 coding DNA: TGCAGCGTCGGCGCGGGACAGTCCTACGAGCAGTACTTC.

The chain employs TRBV28 and TRBJ2-1; TRBD1 matches at 8 bases. With 5 bases clipped from V and 0 bases from J, the junction kept 12 bases outside the gene matches. The CDR3 totals 18 residues. Germline CDR1 is MDHEN and CDR2 is SYDVKM. The CDR3 spells CASSPSPGGPSSYNEQFF. CDR3 in DNA: TGTGCCAGCAGTCCGAGCCCAGGGGGCCCCAGCTCCTACAATGAGCAGTTCTTC.

The gene calls are TRBV28 and TRBJ2-3; TRBD1 agrees at 9 bases. V shed 8 bases, J shed 3 bases, and the junction held 9 bases outside the gene matches. In germline, CDR1 is MDHEN, CDR2 SYDVKM. This CDR3 contains 15 residues. The DNA for the CDR3 is TGTGCCAGCCAAAACAGGGGGCTAGCAACAGATACGCAGTATTTT. Encoded protein: CASQNRGLATDTQYF.